This TCR beta chain was found in a study of breast tumors, draining lymph nodes, adjacent tissues. From the multiplex PCR reads, TCRdb called clonotypes with MiXCR, one entry per CDR3 protein. The table has over 150,000 distinct CDR3 sequences, 31% seen once. This clonotype was found many times. The antigen remains undetermined. Axillary draining lymph nodes of breast cancer patients supplied the node samples. The study, taken as a whole, reports: The data were judged consistent with most tumor T cells coming from lymph node and expanding in tumor. Tumor T cell lymph node origin was a supported hypothesis, not proven. Compared with basal-like, luminal-like tumors shared significantly more repertoire with nontumor tissue. Tumor repertoires ranked between lymph nodes and nontumor tissue in diversity, with V and J gene preferences.

The sequence came from a female donor with breast cancer. Some clones in this sample may be carry-over from other donors' samples. Specimen: axillary lymph node tissue.

As DNA, the CDR3 is TGTGCCAGCAGTGGGGGACTAGCGGGAGGCGGTGAGCAGTTCTTC. This gives the protein CASSGGLAGGGEQFF. The rearrangement joins TRBV2 to TRBJ2-1; 15 nucleotides agree with TRBD2. Germline V gives CDR1 SNHLY, CDR2 FYNNEI. V gave up 4 bases and J gave up 9 bases; unmatched junction bases: 4. CDR3 size: 15 residues.